This TCR beta chain was documented in a study of read filtering for tumor transcriptome and immune sequencing. Study overall: Among patients, roughly 17 were male and some 15 female, aged about 47 to 85 (mean around 68). After DNase treatment, RNA was made into whole-transcriptome libraries.

At the time of active disease, bone marrow was collected from every patient. Molecular barcoded adaptors covering alpha/delta and beta/gamma chains were used on approximately 400 ng RNA. TCRdb re-called the reads through MiXCR, storing one row per CDR3 protein. In the table there are approximately 61,000 distinct CDR3 sequences, around 21% of which are singletons. Germline V gene data show CDR1 as MDHEN and CDR2 as SYDVKM. This CDR3 region has 14 residues. V dropped 2 bases and J dropped 6 bases, with 11 bases sitting between them. This clonotype showed up many times. This chain links TRBV28 with TRBJ1-5, with D hard to call. Sequencing was carried out using a population of CD138-negative cells sorted from bone marrow. The TCR originated in a donor at least 40 years old with multiple myeloma. CDR3 DNA: TGTGCCAGCAGTTTACGTCAGGTAGTTCAGCCCCAGCATTTT. This gives the protein CASSLRQVVQPQHF.